This TCR beta chain was sequenced during a study of T cell responses to AZD1222 COVID-19 vaccine (dated by TCRdb to about 2021). About the investigation overall: A total of 233 trial participants underwent TCR sequencing, of whom more than 200 had received two doses of AZD1222 and 26 had received two doses of the MenACWY control vaccine. Enrollment into the trials was organized by age into subgroups of 18-55, 56-69 and 70-plus years, and those subgroups contained about 160, 30 and 59 TCR-sequenced participants, respectively.

Points the paper makes about the study in general: After two AZD1222 doses, both the breadth and the depth of spike-specific TCRs were significantly higher than at day 0 and than in MenACWY recipients. Participants were mostly white British, with more females than males. The authors suggested clonal diversity may have been underestimated. In the small 56-69-year group, the increase in depth fell short of significance, most likely because of low power. Because no day 14 peak-response samples were available, the repertoires could be characterized only after the peak T cell response. Conclusions about previously exposed vaccinees were limited because only five to seven AZD1222 recipients were SARS-CoV-2 seropositive at baseline. Reportedly, almost half of the unique spike-specific TCRs recognized epitopes lying outside the regions that are mutated in the B.1.351 and B.1.1.7 variants. The whole spike protein was spanned by vaccine-associated CD4 TCRs, and dominant responses were seen in regions 160-218 and 743-854.

In the paper's terms, the time point label means: about 28 days (+/-7) after the second vaccine dose. AZD1222 recipients with second doses at about 4 weeks or about 12 weeks were pooled, because spike-specific TCR depth and breadth did not differ between schedules. The vaccinee samples were drawn from two UK trials, COV001 and COV002, one of which was a single-blind randomized controlled phase 2/3 trial testing AZD1222 (ChAdOx1 nCoV-19) in healthy adults. For TCRbeta chain sequencing, PBMC samples from trial participants were taken at day 0 and at day 28 after the second dose. Via the germline V gene, CDR1 is SGHDN and CDR2 FVKESK. Taken from cysteine to phenylalanine, the CDR3 has 15 residues. The entry retains the CDR3 DNA only, 45 bases that are in frame from base 1. The junction shows trimming of 5 bases on V and 3 bases on J, and the gene matches do not reach 9 bases of it. Details on this clone: The target of this receptor is not known. Base qualities are not at hand, and no much larger clone is one base apart.

The CDR3 regions of human TCRbeta chains were subjected to immunosequencing. The study's processing was this. TCRs in the repertoires were matched against a reference library of SARS-CoV-2-specific TCRs that had been generated with the MIRA antigen-specificity platform. Breadth was defined as the fraction of unique TCRs that were SARS-CoV-2-associated, and depth was defined as the fraction of total T cells that were SARS-CoV-2-associated. Using the MIRA data, each spike-specific TCR was assigned both to the spike region to which the TCR was reactive and to a CD4 or CD8 class. Log10-transformed breadth and depth values were compared by one-way ANOVA with Sidak's multiple comparisons tests. TCRdb re-hosts the immuneACCESS table, in-frame sequences only. Its copies lack some clones; in the studies checked, an unresolved V gene accounts for under half of them, and the cause for the rest is not known. V and J calls and clone size are as listed in that table; D and trimming were resolved from the DNA. For this sample there are around 140,000 clones; 75% to 90% appear just once. The ten largest clones add up to 1.5% to 2% of the sample.

This chain is built from TRBV14 and TRBJ1-2; 7 junctional bases match TRBD1. The TCR originated in an adult who received the AZD1222 COVID-19 vaccine. The specimen comprised peripheral blood, sampled 28 days after the second AZD1222 dose. The CDR3 corresponds to CASSFTGAAYYGYTF. The DNA sequence is TGTGCCAGCAGCTTTACAGGGGCCGCGTACTATGGCTACACCTTC.